What follows is one TCR beta chain and its context. Its recognized antigen is unknown. The input lacks base qualities; no much larger clone sits a single base away. Donors were 39 systemically healthy Caucasian individuals from Russia aged roughly 6 to 90 years. Each donor gave ten milliliters of peripheral blood, collected into EDTA-treated Vacutainer tubes. Ficoll-Paque density-gradient centrifugation was used to isolate PBMCs, with at least 7 million per sample. Total RNA, at least 6 micrograms per sample, was extracted from PBMCs with Trizol reagent. The percentages of naive CD45RAhigh/CD27high T cells were determined by flow cytometry on a PBMC aliquot from every donor. The sample is drawn from a study of blood T cells in healthy people across ages (dated by TCRdb to between 2014 and 2017). Broadly, across the study: In model experiments, roughly one uniquely barcoded TCR beta cDNA molecule per two T cells was captured by template switching. Using the same blood draw, the study looked at two additional independent replicas of 1 million unique cDNA reads for two donors, one aged 18 to 30 and the other aged 80 or older. Four age groups were formed from the donors: young (average about 16 years), middle-aged (approximately 39), aged (around 68) and long-lived (approximately 80). Donors of different ages were randomly distributed across sequencing lanes to avoid experimental bias. Age-related changes in TCR beta repertoire diversity were measured in the study by deep sequencing normalized with unique cDNA molecular identifiers. What the study reported, not specific to this receptor: Compared with the aged group, more naive CD4+ T cells, fewer expanded clones and increased TCR diversity were shown by the long-lived group, suggesting age selection. Because donor CMV infection status was unknown, age-related changes in expanded clonotypes were potentially confounded. A strong correlation was found between observed TCR beta diversity and the percentage of naive T cells measured by flow cytometry. Observed TCR beta diversity per million T cells fell roughly linearly with age, and a significant reduction was already apparent by age approximately 40. Total diversity estimates from one million sequenced T cells were considered lower bounds and underestimates. Conclusive comparison of naive and antigen-experienced compartments was prevented by the profiling of bulk unsorted PBMCs.

The library was prepared using 5' RACE. Sequenced on an Illumina HiSeq 2500. The second PCR ran for about 6 to 12 cycles and used a J-beta primer mix along with a sample-barcoded 5' primer. A unique molecular identifier was introduced onto each TCR beta cDNA molecule by a template-switch 5' adaptor carrying 12 random nucleotides. At least 2.5 million CDR3-containing paired-end reads were obtained from each sample. All of the RNA was converted into first-strand cDNA using the Mint cDNA synthesis kit, with a TRBC-specific oligonucleotide serving as the primer. Following uracil-DNA glycosylase treatment, a first 18-cycle PCR with universal primers M1SS and BC2_uni_R was performed on all cDNA. The source study handled its data this way. For normalization, 1 million high-quality reads, each with a distinct molecular identifier, were randomly selected from each sample. Instead of being binned into consensus sequences, reads with shared molecular identifiers were discarded. CDR3 identification, clonotype clustering and error correction used MiTCR with a Q25 quality threshold and the strictest error-elimination algorithm. A nonparametric unseen species model with Euler transformation was used to estimate lower-bound total TCR beta diversity. In-frame beta chains were kept once TCRdb had trimmed the public reads at Q25 with fastp and called clones with MiXCR. All rows with the same CDR3 protein become a single entry with the most common DNA and genes. These V and J calls originate from TCRdb's pipeline instead of the authors' own analysis. The sample table holds 600,000 to 1,000,000 distinct CDR3 sequences, of which roughly 60% were seen once. Of the sample, about 20% is held by the ten largest clones.

What was sequenced was blood. This clonotype was sampled from a man aged 25 to 40 in good health.

The DNA is TGTGCCAGCAGTGAGGACGCGACGAGCCAAGAGACCCAGTACTTC. The resulting protein is CASSEDATSQETQYF. The sequence joins TRBV27 to TRBJ2-5; the D gene is not confidently resolved. Taken from the germline V gene (reference sequence), the CDR1 and CDR2 loops are MNHEY and SMNVEV. The cysteine opens and the phenylalanine closes a CDR3 of 15 amino acids. The read is trimmed to its CDR3 DNA, 45 bases read in frame from base 1. Trimming costs V 5 bases and J 1 base, and their ends lie 14 bases apart.